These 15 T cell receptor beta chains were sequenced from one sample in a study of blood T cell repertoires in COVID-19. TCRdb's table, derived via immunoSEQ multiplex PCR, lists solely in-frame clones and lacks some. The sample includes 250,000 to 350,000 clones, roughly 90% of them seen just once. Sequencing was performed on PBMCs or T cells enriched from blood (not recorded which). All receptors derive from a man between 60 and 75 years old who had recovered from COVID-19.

The CDR3 bases are TGTGCCAGCAGCTTAAACAGGGTTTTCGACTATGGCTACACCTTC. It encodes CASSLNRVFDYGYTF. The V gene is TRBV7-9, the J gene TRBJ1-2, with a possible D match to TRBD1 (6 bases). The germline gives CDR1 SEHNR, CDR2 FQNEAQ (reference sequence). CDR3 length: 15 amino acids. Trimming pared 2 bases from V and 3 bases from J, leaving 13 bases between.

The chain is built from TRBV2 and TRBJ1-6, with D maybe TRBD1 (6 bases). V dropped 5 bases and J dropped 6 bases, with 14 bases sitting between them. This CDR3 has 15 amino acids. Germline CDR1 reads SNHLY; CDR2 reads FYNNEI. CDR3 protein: CASSLNRATNSPLHF. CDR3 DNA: TGTGCCAGCAGTTTAAACAGGGCGACTAATTCACCCCTCCACTTT.

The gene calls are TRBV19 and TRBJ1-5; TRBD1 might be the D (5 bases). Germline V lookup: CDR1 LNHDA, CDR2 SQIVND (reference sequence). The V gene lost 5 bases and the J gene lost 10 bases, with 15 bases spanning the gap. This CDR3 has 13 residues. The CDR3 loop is CASSATQGGPQHF. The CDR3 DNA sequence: TGTGCCAGTAGTGCTACTCAGGGAGGACCCCAGCATTTT.

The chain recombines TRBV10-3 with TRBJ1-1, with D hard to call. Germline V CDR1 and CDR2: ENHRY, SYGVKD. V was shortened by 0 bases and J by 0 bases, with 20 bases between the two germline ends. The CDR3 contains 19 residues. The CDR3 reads CAISESTTAQHPMNTEAFF. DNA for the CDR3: TGTGCCATCAGTGAGTCGACGACTGCCCAACACCCGATGAACACTGAAGCTTTCTTT.

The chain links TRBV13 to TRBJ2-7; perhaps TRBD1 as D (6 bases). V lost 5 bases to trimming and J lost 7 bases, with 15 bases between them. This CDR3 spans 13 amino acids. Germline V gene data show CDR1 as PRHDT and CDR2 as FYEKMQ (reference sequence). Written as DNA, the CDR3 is TGTGCCAGCAGCCGACAGGTATCGGGTGAGCAGTACTTC. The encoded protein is CASSRQVSGEQYF.

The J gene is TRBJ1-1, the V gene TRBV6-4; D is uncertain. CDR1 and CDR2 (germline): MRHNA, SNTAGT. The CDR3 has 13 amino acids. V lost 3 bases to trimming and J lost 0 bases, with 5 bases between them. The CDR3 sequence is CASSEQLNTEAFF. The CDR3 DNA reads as TGTGCCAGCAGTGAACAATTGAACACTGAAGCTTTCTTT.

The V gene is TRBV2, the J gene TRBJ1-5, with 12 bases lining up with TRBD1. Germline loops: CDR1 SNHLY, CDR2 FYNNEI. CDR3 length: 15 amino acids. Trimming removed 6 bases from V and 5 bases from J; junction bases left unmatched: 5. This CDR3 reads CASSVGQGAYQPQHF. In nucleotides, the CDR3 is TGTGCCAGCAGCGTGGGACAGGGGGCTTATCAGCCCCAGCATTTT.

The CDR3 DNA reads as TGTGCCAGCAGCCCTCCGGAAGGGGCCGTCTCTGGAAACACCATATATTTT. Its protein is CASSPPEGAVSGNTIYF. The J gene is TRBJ1-3, the V gene TRBV7-6; perhaps TRBD1 as D (5 bases). In germline, CDR1 is SGHVS, CDR2 FNYEAQ. The CDR3 loop spans 17 amino acids. Trimming stripped 5 bases from V and 0 bases from J, with 17 bases between.

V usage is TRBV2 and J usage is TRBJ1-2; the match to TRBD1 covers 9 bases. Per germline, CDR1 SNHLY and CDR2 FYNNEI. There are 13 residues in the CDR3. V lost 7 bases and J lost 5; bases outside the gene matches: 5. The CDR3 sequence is CASTLDRGYGYTF. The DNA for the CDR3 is TGTGCCAGCACCTTAGACAGGGGGTATGGCTACACCTTC.

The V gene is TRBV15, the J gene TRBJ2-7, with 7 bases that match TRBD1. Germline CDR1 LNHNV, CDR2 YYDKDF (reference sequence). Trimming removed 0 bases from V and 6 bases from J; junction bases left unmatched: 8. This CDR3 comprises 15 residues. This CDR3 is CATSRETSSGGEQYF. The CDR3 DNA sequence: TGTGCCACCAGCAGAGAGACGTCCTCAGGGGGCGAGCAGTACTTC.

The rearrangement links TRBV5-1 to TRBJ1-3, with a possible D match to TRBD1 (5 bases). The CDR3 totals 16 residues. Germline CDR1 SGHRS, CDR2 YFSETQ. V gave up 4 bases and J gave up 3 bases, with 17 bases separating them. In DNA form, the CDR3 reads TGCGCCAGCAGCCTGGTCGGGGGGAGCTATGGAAACACCATATATTTT. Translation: CASSLVGGSYGNTIYF.

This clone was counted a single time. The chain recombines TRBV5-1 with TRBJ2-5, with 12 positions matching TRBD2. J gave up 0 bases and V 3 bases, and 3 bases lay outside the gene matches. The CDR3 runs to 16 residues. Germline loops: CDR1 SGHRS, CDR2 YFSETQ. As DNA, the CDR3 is TGCGCCAGCAGCTCCCTAGCGGGAGGGTACCAAGAGACCCAGTACTTC. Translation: CASSSLAGGYQETQYF.

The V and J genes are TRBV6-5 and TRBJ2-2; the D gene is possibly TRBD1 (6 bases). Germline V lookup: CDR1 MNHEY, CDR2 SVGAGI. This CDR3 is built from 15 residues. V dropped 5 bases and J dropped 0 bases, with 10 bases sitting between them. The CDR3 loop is CASSPGAANTGELFF. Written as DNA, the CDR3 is TGTGCCAGCAGTCCAGGGGCCGCGAACACCGGGGAGCTGTTTTTT.

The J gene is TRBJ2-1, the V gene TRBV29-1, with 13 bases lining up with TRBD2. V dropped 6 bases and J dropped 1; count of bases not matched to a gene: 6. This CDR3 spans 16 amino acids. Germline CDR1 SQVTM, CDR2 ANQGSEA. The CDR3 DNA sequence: TGCAGCGTGTCGGGACTAGCGGGACGATCCTACAATGAGCAGTTCTTC. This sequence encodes CSVSGLAGRSYNEQFF.

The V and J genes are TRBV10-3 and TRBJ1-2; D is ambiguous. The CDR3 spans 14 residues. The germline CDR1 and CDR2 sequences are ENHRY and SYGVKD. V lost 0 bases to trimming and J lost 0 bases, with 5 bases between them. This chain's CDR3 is CAISESNTNYGYTF. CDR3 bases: TGTGCCATCAGTGAGTCGAACACTAACTATGGCTACACCTTC.